This entry lists 32 T cell receptor beta chains sequenced from one sample in a study of OX40 agonist ivuxolimab in advanced cancers. Clones were read by immunoSEQ multiplex PCR, and TCRdb kept only the in-frame ones, dropping some. Among roughly 93,000 clones, about 89% were seen once, and the ten largest hold 1.5% to 2%. Source: CD4+ or CD8+ T cells sorted from blood, taken in a trial of the OX40 agonist ivuxolimab. These receptors all come from an adult with an advanced solid tumor such as melanoma, head and neck, liver or kidney cancer.

This clone was seen a single time. The chain uses TRBV4-1 and TRBJ2-6; TRBD2 aligns across 7 bases. The ends lost 3 bases at V and 2 bases at J; junction bases unmatched: 4. The CDR3 length is 16 residues. Germline CDR1 reads MGHRA; CDR2 reads YSYEKL. The CDR3 here is CASSHPGGAGANVLTF. The CDR3, as DNA: TGCGCCAGCAGCCACCCTGGGGGGGCTGGGGCCAACGTCCTGACTTTC.

This clone occurred a few times. This chain links TRBV6-5 with TRBJ1-2; D perhaps matches TRBD1 (6 bases). The CDR3 contains 13 residues. Trimming left V 5 bases short and J 2 bases short, with 9 bases between. CDR1 and CDR2 from the germline V gene are MNHEY and SVGAGI. CDR3 DNA sequence: TGTGCCAGCAGTAAGGGGGAGAACTATGGCTACACCTTC. Its translation: CASSKGENYGYTF.

The rearrangement uses TRBV19 and TRBJ2-5, with 7 bases that match TRBD1. Germline V gives CDR1 LNHDA, CDR2 SQIVND (reference sequence). The CDR3 loop spans 15 amino acids. V was clipped by 6 bases and J by 1 base; unmatched bases: 8. The CDR3 bases are TGTGCCAGTAGGAGTCGACAGGGATCCCAAGAGACCCAGTACTTC. Amino acid sequence: CASRSRQGSQETQYF.

The V gene is TRBV6-5, the J gene TRBJ2-1; D is tentatively TRBD1 or TRBD2 (5 bases each). Trimming took off 5 bases at V and 7 bases at J, with 9 bases between the two ends. The CDR3 covers 12 residues. Germline CDR1 and CDR2: MNHEY and SVGAGI. CDR3 amino acids: CASSGGRNEQFF. The CDR3, as DNA: TGTGCCAGCAGTGGGGGAAGGAATGAGCAGTTCTTC.

This clone has a single count. The chain recombines TRBV10-3 with TRBJ1-5, with D possibly being TRBD1 (6 bases). The germline CDR1 and CDR2 sequences are ENHRY and SYGVKD. Between the trimmed V and J ends, which lost 2 bases and 13 bases, there was a span of 12 bases. The CDR3 is made up of 12 amino acids. DNA of the CDR3: TGTGCCATCAGTGAGGCGGGGGCCGCTCAGCATTTT. It specifies CAISEAGAAQHF.

The chain uses TRBV7-3 and TRBJ1-6, with 8 bases lining up with TRBD1. The trim removed 5 bases at V and 10 bases at J, leaving 10 bases unmatched. The CDR3 is made up of 15 amino acids. Germline lookup yields CDR1 SGHTA and CDR2 FQGTGA. The CDR3 loop reads CASSPTGGVGSPLHF. The CDR3 region has the DNA TGTGCCAGCAGCCCAACAGGGGGAGTGGGATCACCCCTCCACTTT.

The chain joins TRBV5-1 to TRBJ2-7; D not certain. Germline lookup yields CDR1 SGHRS and CDR2 YFSETQ. The V gene lost 0 bases and the J gene lost 0 bases, with 7 bases spanning the gap. The length of the CDR3 is 14 residues. The chain's CDR3 is CASSLAVGSYEQYF. The CDR3 DNA follows: TGCGCCAGCAGCTTGGCCGTGGGCTCCTACGAGCAGTACTTC. Full variable domain (outside the CDR3, taken from reference TRBV5-1 and TRBJ2-7): KAGVTQTPRYLIKTRGQQVTLSCSPISGHRSVSWYQQTPGQGLQFLFEYFSETQRNKGNFPGRFSGRQFSNSRSEMNVSTLELGDSALYLCASSLAVGSYEQYFGPGTRLTVT.

This chain links TRBV4-1 with TRBJ1-2, with D possibly matching TRBD1 (5 bases). The V end was cut by 1 base, the J end by 1 base, with 10 bases between. CDR3 length: 15 amino acids. CDR1 and CDR2 from the germline V gene are MGHRA and YSYEKL. DNA of the CDR3: TGCGCCAGCAGCCAAGGTTTGGGGGGTAACTATGGCTACACCTTC. Translating it yields CASSQGLGGNYGYTF.

Here the CDR3 DNA reads TGCGCCAGCAGCCAGGGACTAGCGGGAGGACCCGGGCGATCCTACAATGAGCAGTTCTTC. It specifies CASSQGLAGGPGRSYNEQFF. The V call is TRBV4-1, the J call TRBJ2-1, with TRBD2 matching over 15 bases. V lost 3 bases and J lost 1; bases outside the gene matches: 10. This CDR3 region has 20 residues. Germline loops: CDR1 MGHRA, CDR2 YSYEKL.

This chain connects TRBV19 to TRBJ2-7; TRBD2 is a possible D gene (5 bases). Trimming took 10 bases from V and 4 from J, leaving 11 bases between them. Germline values: CDR1 LNHDA, CDR2 SQIVND (reference sequence). The CDR3 is made up of 11 amino acids. The CDR3 reads CATSRGYEQYF. The CDR3, as DNA: TGTGCCACCTCTCGGGGTTACGAGCAGTACTTC.

The chain recombines TRBV9 with TRBJ2-5; 7 bases fit TRBD1. The CDR3 loop spans 16 amino acids. Germline V CDR1 and CDR2: SGDLS, YYNGEE. With V trimmed by 0 bases and J by 2 bases, 7 bases remained unmatched. The CDR3 nucleotides are TGTGCCAGCAGCGTAGGGTTAGGCAGGGGGCAAGAGACCCAGTACTTC. This sequence encodes CASSVGLGRGQETQYF.

The chain recombines TRBV6-5 with TRBJ2-7, with D possibly being TRBD1 (5 bases). Germline V lookup: CDR1 MNHEY, CDR2 SVGAGI. Trimming pared 2 bases from V and 0 bases from J, leaving 11 bases between. The CDR3 has 15 amino acids. For the CDR3, the DNA is TGTGCCAGCAGTTACGACAGAATGCTCTCCTACGAGCAGTACTTC. Its translation: CASSYDRMLSYEQYF.

The rearrangement links TRBV28 to TRBJ2-3; D call uncertain. V lost 4 bases, J lost 7 bases, and 9 bases lay in between. The V gene's germline CDR1 is MDHEN and CDR2 SYDVKM. This CDR3 is built from 12 residues. The CDR3: CASSSQWYTQYF. CDR3 in DNA: TGTGCCAGCAGTTCCCAGTGGTATACGCAGTATTTT. The variable domain in full, completed from reference TRBV28 and TRBJ2-3, reads DVKVTQSSRYLVKRTGEKVFLECVQDMDHENMFWYRQDPGLGLRLIYFSYDVKMKEKGDIPEGYSVSREKKERFSLILESASTNQTSMYLCASSSQWYTQYFGPGTRLTVL.

This chain joins TRBV7-2 and TRBJ2-5; the D gene is possibly TRBD1 (6 bases). Gene TRBJ2-7 matches the end of the DNA better, so the J call may be wrong. The CDR3 is made up of 15 amino acids. Germline V gene data show CDR1 as SGHTA and CDR2 as FQGNSA. DNA of the CDR3: TGTGCCAGCAGCTTAGGGTGGCGACAGGACTACGAGCAGTACTTC. Amino acid sequence: CASSLGWRQDYEQYF.

This clone was found a few times. J is TRBJ2-7 and V is TRBV7-9, with 11 bases lining up with TRBD1. Germline V CDR1 and CDR2: SEHNR, FQNEAQ (reference sequence). The CDR3 loop spans 15 amino acids. Trimming took 3 bases from V and 1 from J; bases not matched to a gene: 2. CDR3: CASSFGTGGSYEQYF. The CDR3 DNA follows: TGTGCCAGCAGCTTCGGGACAGGGGGGTCCTACGAGCAGTACTTC.

V usage is TRBV6-4 and J usage is TRBJ2-1; D unclear. The germline V gene encodes CDR1 MRHNA and CDR2 SNTAGT. This CDR3 comprises 13 residues. V was clipped by 1 base and J by 6 bases, with 7 bases between them. The CDR3 loop is CASSDYKSNEQFF. The CDR3 bases are TGTGCCAGCAGTGACTACAAAAGCAATGAGCAGTTCTTC.

The CDR3 sequence: CASRTVSGGNIQYF. The CDR3 DNA reads as TGTGCCAGCCGGACGGTATCTGGGGGAAACATTCAGTACTTC. The V call is TRBV2, the J call TRBJ2-4, with D perhaps TRBD1 or TRBD2 (5 bases each). The length of the CDR3 is 14 residues. CDR1 is SNHLY and CDR2 is FYNNEI in the germline V gene. Deletions cut 8 bases from V and 6 bases from J, with 17 bases between.

To note about this clone: A read error may account for a junction end that differs from germline. CDR3 protein: CASSPLPGGGFF. The CDR3 DNA sequence: TGTGCCAGCAGTCCTCTTCCAGGGGGCGGGTTCTTC. The rearrangement joins TRBV2 to TRBJ2-4; the match to TRBD1 covers 8 bases. Germline-derived CDR1 and CDR2 are SNHLY and FYNNEI. The CDR3 length is 12 residues.

The chain employs TRBV10-1 and TRBJ1-1; D is undetermined. From germline, CDR1 is WNHNN and CDR2 SYGVQD (reference sequence). This CDR3 spans 14 amino acids. The germline V and J ends were trimmed by 0 bases and 3 bases, with 8 bases remaining between them. The CDR3 DNA is TGCGCCAGCAGTGAGTCTCCTCTGGACACTGAAGCTTTCTTT. Translated: CASSESPLDTEAFF.

V and J are TRBV6-6 and TRBJ1-2, with D perhaps matching TRBD1 (6 bases). Germline CDR1 is MNHNY and CDR2 is SVGAGI (reference sequence). This CDR3 comprises 14 residues. Trimming removed 0 bases at V and 5 bases at J, with 10 bases between. This CDR3 is CASSYSQGLYGYTF. The CDR3 DNA follows: TGTGCCAGCAGTTACTCACAGGGTTTGTATGGCTACACCTTC.

The chain combines TRBV28 with TRBJ1-3; D uncertain. The V and J ends lost 6 bases and 1 base respectively, with 16 bases between them. Germline loops: CDR1 MDHEN, CDR2 SYDVKM. This CDR3 is 16 amino acids long. The chain's CDR3 is CASRTLLQVSGNTIYF. In DNA, the CDR3 is TGTGCCAGCAGAACCCTTTTGCAGGTATCTGGAAACACCATATATTTT.

The rearrangement joins TRBV9 to TRBJ2-1, with 8 bases that match TRBD2. The trim removed 5 bases at V and 5 bases at J, leaving 9 bases unmatched. Germline loops: CDR1 SGDLS, CDR2 YYNGEE. The CDR3 runs to 15 residues. CDR3 in amino acids: CASSFRSLADNEQFF. In nucleotides, the CDR3 is TGTGCCAGCAGTTTTAGATCACTAGCGGACAATGAGCAGTTCTTC.

The J gene is TRBJ1-1, the V gene TRBV5-4; D remains unclear. The CDR3 runs to 16 residues. Trimming stripped 3 bases from V and 0 bases from J, with 15 bases between. CDR1 SGHNT and CDR2 YYREEE come from the germline V gene (reference sequence). DNA of the CDR3: TGTGCCAGCAGCTCGAGGCAGGCCTGGATGAACACTGAAGCTTTCTTT. It specifies CASSSRQAWMNTEAFF.

The gene calls are TRBV4-2 and TRBJ1-2, with unresolved D. The CDR3 contains 15 residues. Per the germline V gene, CDR1 is LGHNA and CDR2 is YNFKEQ. V lost 0 bases and J lost 4, with 12 bases in between. The CDR3 loop reads CASSQESAVTYGYTF. CDR3 coding DNA: TGTGCCAGCAGCCAAGAATCCGCGGTAACCTATGGCTACACCTTC.

This chain joins TRBV4-1 and TRBJ2-3; D uncertain. The V gene's germline CDR1 is MGHRA and CDR2 YSYEKL. Trimming left V 0 bases short and J 1 base short, with 8 bases between. The CDR3 is 15 residues long. The CDR3 is CASSQDVVRTDTQYF. The CDR3 DNA sequence: TGCGCCAGCAGCCAAGATGTAGTCCGCACAGATACGCAGTATTTT.

This clone was counted once. This chain uses TRBV19 with TRBJ1-5, with TRBD1 identical over 8 bases. The V and J ends lost 7 bases and 3 bases, in that order; junction bases with no gene match: 5. CDR1 is LNHDA and CDR2 is SQIVND in the germline V gene (reference sequence). The CDR3 runs 14 residues. The CDR3 is CASIQQGVNQPQHF. The CDR3 coding sequence is TGTGCCAGTATCCAACAGGGGGTCAATCAGCCCCAGCATTTT. Full variable domain (remainder filled in from reference TRBV19 and TRBJ1-5): DGGITQSPKYLFRKEGQNVTLSCEQNLNHDAMYWYRQDPGQGLRLIYYSQIVNDFQKGDIAEGYSVSREKKESFPLTVTSAQKNPTAFYLCASIQQGVNQPQHFGDGTRLSIL.

This clone was recorded only once. This rearrangement joins TRBV6-1 to TRBJ2-5; D could derive from TRBD1 or TRBD2 (5 bases each). The CDR3 totals 14 residues. The germline V gene has CDR1 MNHNS and CDR2 SASEGT. Trimming took off 8 bases at V and 5 bases at J, with 18 bases between the two ends. The DNA of the CDR3 is TGTGCCAGCCAGAAAAGGGGAGTAGAGGAGACCCAGTACTTC. Translated: CASQKRGVEETQYF.

This sequence joins TRBV27 and TRBJ2-5; maybe TRBD2 (6 bases). V was clipped by 5 bases and J by 3 bases, with 13 bases between them. The CDR3 runs 14 residues. Germline lookup yields CDR1 MNHEY and CDR2 SMNVEV (reference sequence). CDR3 in DNA: TGTGCCAGCAGTCCCGGACTACCCAAAGAGACCCAGTACTTC. Translation gives CASSPGLPKETQYF.

V is TRBV25-1 and J is TRBJ2-7; 12 nucleotides line up with TRBD2. The ends lost 6 bases at V and 4 bases at J; junction bases unmatched: 4. Germline V gene sequence: CDR1 MGHDK, CDR2 SYGVNS. CDR3 size: 14 residues. This CDR3 reads CASSRTSGNYEQYF. The CDR3 nucleotides read TGTGCCAGCAGCCGGACTAGCGGGAATTACGAGCAGTACTTC.

V is TRBV10-3 and J is TRBJ1-2; tentatively, D is TRBD1 (6 bases). Trimming removed 6 bases from V and 3 bases from J, with 11 bases in between. This CDR3 spans 13 amino acids. Per the germline V gene, CDR1 is ENHRY and CDR2 is SYGVKD. The DNA of the CDR3 is TGTGCCATCAGCGCACAGGGAGACTATGGCTACACCTTC. Its protein product is CAISAQGDYGYTF.

In DNA form, the CDR3 reads TGTGCCAGCAGCCCGACAGGGATCGGCGAGCAGTACTTC. This translates into CASSPTGIGEQYF. The V call is TRBV6-4, the J call TRBJ2-7, with TRBD1 identical over 7 bases. V lost 6 bases, J lost 6 bases, and 8 bases stayed unmatched. The CDR3 length is 13 residues. CDR1 and CDR2 (germline): MRHNA, SNTAGT.

This chain uses TRBV9 with TRBJ2-5, with 7 positions matching TRBD1. Germline V gene data show CDR1 as SGDLS and CDR2 as YYNGEE. The V segment lost 0 bases and the J segment 4 bases; nucleotides outside the gene matches: 9. The CDR3 covers 16 residues. This CDR3 reads CASSVGQGDNRETQYF. CDR3 nucleotide sequence: TGTGCCAGCAGCGTAGGTCAGGGGGACAATCGAGAGACCCAGTACTTC.